This T cell receptor beta chain was sequenced for a study of blood T cell repertoires in COVID-19. This CDR3 comprises 13 residues. The repertoire was sequenced with immunoSEQ multiplex PCR; TCRdb's copy has only in-frame clones and lacks some. The table includes 150,000 to 200,000 clones, 82% detected once. The V call is TRBV12-2, the J call TRBJ1-1; the table's D call, TRBD1, has no DNA check behind it. TRBV12-2 is designated a pseudogene. Source material: PBMCs or T cells enriched from blood (not recorded which). The TCR was taken from a woman aged 55-69 years with acute COVID-19. Written as DNA, the CDR3 is TGTGCAAGTCGCCCAAGGGGGAACACTGAAGCTTTCTTT. Its translation is CASRPRGNTEAFF.